This TCR beta chain comes out of a study of shared clonotypes between healthy human individuals (dated by TCRdb to 2018 to 2020). For the study in its entirety: The cohort comprised a couple of women and three men aged 18 to 49 years. For each donor, three plates each were used for CD4 naive and CD4 memory, two plates were used for CD8 naive, and one plate was used for CD8 memory. To estimate repertoire size and how much clonotype sharing occurs between individuals, the study deeply sequenced the blood TCR repertoires of 4 to 6 healthy adults. To increase sequencing depth and limit assay-specific biases, TCR repertoire library preparation and sequencing were carried out by different laboratories using diverse techniques. Each donor's leukapheresis produced roughly between roughly 0.9 and 9 billion PBMCs.

Study-level results and caveats: Compared with non-shared clonotypes, clonotypes shared by all four sorted-subset donors had higher generation probabilities. Pairwise subsampling led to the expectation that sequencing depth would affect the degree of clonotype sharing among donors. Even with the large sequencing depth, rarefaction of the sorted-subset datasets indicated that sequencing was incomplete. Sampling was restricted to blood, and TCR repertoires in tissues likely differ from the TCR repertoires found in blood. Naive subsets generally had larger estimated clonotype richness than memory subsets did. Approximately 4.8% of naive CD4, around 3.5% of naive CD8, roughly 2.4% of memory CD4, and about 0.4% of memory CD8 clonotypes were shared across a few donors. Because the study included a small number of donors, the genetic and exposure-history diversity represented was limited.

V and J lose 4 bases and 5 bases, and a span of 15 bases separates them. The CDR3 holds 14 amino acids from the cysteine to the phenylalanine. The DNA shown is the 42-base CDR3, in frame from base 1. From a lookup of the germline V gene, CDR1 and CDR2 are SGHRS and YFSETQ. The donors were healthy, HIV-negative adults who had no recently reported acute infections or vaccinations. All donors were Caucasian adults living in Nashville, Tennessee, USA. Magnetic negative selection was used to enrich CD4+ T cells, after which naive cells were positively selected on CD45RA and the negative fraction became the memory subset. After blood collection by leukapheresis, PBMCs were isolated using Ficoll-Histopaque density gradient centrifugation and then cryopreserved in the vapor phase of liquid nitrogen. Purity and quantity of every magnetically sorted T cell population were checked by analytical flow cytometry. Genomic DNA was isolated from each sorted fraction and quantified by UV absorbance on a Nanodrop 2000c.

Using the deep immunoSEQ assay, TCR CDR3 regions were amplified from genomic DNA by multiplex PCR. Extracted genomic DNA from each cell subset was spread evenly across all wells of several immunoSEQ 96-well plates, with each plate serving as a replicate. Each replicate PCR for sorted subsets received around 200 ng genomic DNA, equal to about 30,000 T cell genomes. The purified libraries were quantified using a Qubit 3.0 fluorometer, sized with a Bioanalyzer 2100, and then quantified again using the KAPA Library Quantification kit. Every immunoSEQ 96-well plate was sequenced on a dedicated single-read 150-cycle Illumina NextSeq 550 flow cell. The authors' analysis ran thus. Because the immunoSEQ output held only junctional sequences and lacked quality scores, the filtering could not match the filtering applied to full-length reads. Sequences were annotated with PyIR, a Python wrapper for IgBLAST v1.9, and V/J genes and CDR3 were assigned using IMGT germline references. Reads with weak V/J assignments (E-value above 1e-6), missing CDR3, stop codons, out-of-frame junctions, or ambiguous translated residues were removed. A V3J clonotype was defined by an identical inferred V gene, J gene, and CDR3 amino acid sequence. Percentage overlap between repertoires was calculated by dividing the number of shared unique clonotypes by the size of the smaller repertoire. Three approaches were used to assess repertoire richness: RTK rarefaction, the Chao1 estimator, and Recon v2.1 estimates of unobserved clonotypes. Generation probabilities were computed with OLGA for all TCRbeta clonotypes obtained by the gDNA method from several donors. TCRdb re-hosts the immuneACCESS table, in-frame sequences only. Its copies lack some clones; in the studies checked, an unresolved V gene accounts for under half of them, and the cause for the rest is not known. That table gives V, J and clone size, and the DNA gave D and trimming. Within this sample are some 1,100,000 clones, with around 82% of them counted one time only. Clones ranked in the top ten supply 0.5% to 0.6% of the sample.

About this clone: Its antigen is still unknown. One base away there is no much larger clone; base qualities are not given.

Recombination linked TRBV5-1 to TRBJ1-1; possibly the D gene is TRBD1, per 5 matching bases. The sample taken for sequencing was memory CD4+ T cells from PBMCs. According to the study, the label for this sample's cell subset or site signals: CD45RA-negative fraction. The clonotype originates from a man younger than 35 in good health. Some clones in this sample may be carry-over from other donors' samples. The CDR3 has the sequence CASSPGGAVTEAFF. Here is the DNA: TGCGCCAGCAGCCCCGGCGGGGCGGTAACTGAAGCTTTCTTT.